A single T cell receptor (beta chain) is shown here with its context. What it binds is unknown. This specimen belongs to a study of beta chain features in type 1 diabetes. Turning to the study itself: Investigators examined roughly 99,000,000 sorted cells across all samples.

TCRB transcripts that were expressed got sequenced, as all of the isolated RNA had been reverse transcribed. Clones were sequenced by immunoSEQ multiplex PCR, and TCRdb holds only the in-frame ones, with some missing. This sample has about 900,000 clones, with roughly 17% found just once. Study observations and caveats: The study found fewer insertions and more deletions at VDJ junctions in type 1 diabetes patients.

Germline trimming cut 2 bases from V and 6 bases from J; bases unmatched to any gene: 13. Germline V gene lookup returns CDR1 MGHRA and CDR2 YSYEKL. The CDR3 spans 17 residues. The sequenced sample consisted of naive CD4+ T cells from blood. The gene calls are TRBV4-1 and TRBJ2-1; 7 nucleotides line up with TRBD2. The clonotype comes from a woman aged 18-29 years in good health. In DNA form, the CDR3 reads TGCGCCAGCAGCCAAATTCTGCGGCGGGAGCTGGGCAATGAGCAGTTCTTC. Its protein product is CASSQILRRELGNEQFF.